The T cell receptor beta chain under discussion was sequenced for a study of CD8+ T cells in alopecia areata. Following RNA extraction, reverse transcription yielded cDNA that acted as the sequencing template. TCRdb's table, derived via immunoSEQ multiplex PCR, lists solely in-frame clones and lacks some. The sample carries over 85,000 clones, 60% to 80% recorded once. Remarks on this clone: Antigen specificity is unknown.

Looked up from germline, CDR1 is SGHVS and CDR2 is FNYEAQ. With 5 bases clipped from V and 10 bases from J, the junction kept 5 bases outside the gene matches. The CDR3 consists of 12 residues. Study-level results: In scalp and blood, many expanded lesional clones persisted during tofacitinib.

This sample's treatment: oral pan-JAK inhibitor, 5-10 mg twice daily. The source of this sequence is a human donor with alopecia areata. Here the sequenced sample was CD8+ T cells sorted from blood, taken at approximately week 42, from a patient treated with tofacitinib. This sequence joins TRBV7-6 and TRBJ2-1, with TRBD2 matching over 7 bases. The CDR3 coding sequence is TGTGCCAGCAGCCCATCAGCGGGGGAGCAGTTCTTC. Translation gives CASSPSAGEQFF.